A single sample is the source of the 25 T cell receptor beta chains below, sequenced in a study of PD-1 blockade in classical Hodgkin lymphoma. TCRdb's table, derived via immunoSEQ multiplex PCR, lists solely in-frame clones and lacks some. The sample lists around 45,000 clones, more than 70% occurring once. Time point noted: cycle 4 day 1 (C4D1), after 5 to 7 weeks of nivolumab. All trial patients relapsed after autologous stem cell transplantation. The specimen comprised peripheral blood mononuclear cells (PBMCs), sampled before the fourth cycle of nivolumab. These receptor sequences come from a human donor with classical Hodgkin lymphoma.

Written as DNA, the CDR3 is TGTGCCAGCAGCTCGGGCTGGAATTCACCCCTCCACTTT. It yields the protein CASSSGWNSPLHF. This chain joins TRBV5-6 and TRBJ1-6; D gene unclear. Germline lookup yields CDR1 SGHDT and CDR2 YYEEEE. Trimming shortened V by 3 bases and J by 7 bases, and 8 bases separated the two germline ends. The CDR3 has 13 amino acids. The entire variable domain, with the rest obtained from reference TRBV5-6 and TRBJ1-6, is as follows: DAGVTQSPTHLIKTRGQQVTLRCSPKSGHDTVSWYQQALGQGPQFIFQYYEEEERQRGNFPDRFSGHQFPNYSSELNVNALLLGDSALYLCASSSGWNSPLHFGNGTRLTVT.

The CDR3 region is CASSPTGADRWQYF. In DNA form, the CDR3 reads TGCGCCAGCAGCCCTACCGGGGCCGACCGATGGCAGTATTTT. This chain connects TRBV5-1 to TRBJ2-3; the D call may be TRBD1 or TRBD2 (5 bases each). CDR1 and CDR2 (germline): SGHRS, YFSETQ. This CDR3 region has 14 residues. Trimming removed 4 bases at V and 11 bases at J, with 20 bases between.

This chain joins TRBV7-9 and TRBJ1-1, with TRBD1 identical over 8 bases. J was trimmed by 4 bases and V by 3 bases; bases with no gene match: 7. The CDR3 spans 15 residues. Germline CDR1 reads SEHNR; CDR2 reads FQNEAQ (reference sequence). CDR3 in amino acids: CASSFGSGGFTEAFF. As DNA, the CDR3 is TGTGCCAGCAGCTTCGGTTCAGGGGGCTTCACTGAAGCTTTCTTT.

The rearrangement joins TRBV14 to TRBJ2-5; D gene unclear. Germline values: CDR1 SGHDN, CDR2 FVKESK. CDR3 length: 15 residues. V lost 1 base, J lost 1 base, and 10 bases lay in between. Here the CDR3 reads CASSQVGKAQETQYF. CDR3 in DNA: TGTGCCAGCAGCCAAGTAGGCAAGGCCCAAGAGACCCAGTACTTC.

The CDR3 region has the DNA TGTGCCACCAAGGAGGGAAGAGCTGGAAACACCATATATTTT. Residues: CATKEGRAGNTIYF. This sequence joins TRBV7-9 and TRBJ1-3; no clear D. Germline V gene sequence: CDR1 SEHNR, CDR2 FQNEAQ (reference sequence). V shed 10 bases and J shed 2 bases, with 15 bases lying between them. The CDR3 extends over 14 amino acids.

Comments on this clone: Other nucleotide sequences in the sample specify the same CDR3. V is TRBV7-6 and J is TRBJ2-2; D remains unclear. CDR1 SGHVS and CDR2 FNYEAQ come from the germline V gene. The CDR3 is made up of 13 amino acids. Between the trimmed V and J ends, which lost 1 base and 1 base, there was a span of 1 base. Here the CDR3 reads CASSLGNTGELFF. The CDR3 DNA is TGTGCCAGCAGCTTAGGGAACACCGGGGAGCTGTTTTTT.

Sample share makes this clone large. The chain's CDR3 is CASSQALYRDEQFF. The CDR3 DNA reads as TGTGCCAGCAGCCAAGCACTCTACAGGGACGAGCAGTTCTTC. The chain combines TRBV4-2 with TRBJ2-1; D is possibly TRBD1 (6 bases). This CDR3 contains 14 residues. Germline assignment: CDR1 LGHNA and CDR2 YNFKEQ. The V end lost 1 base, the J end lost 10 bases, and 14 bases lay between the germline ends.

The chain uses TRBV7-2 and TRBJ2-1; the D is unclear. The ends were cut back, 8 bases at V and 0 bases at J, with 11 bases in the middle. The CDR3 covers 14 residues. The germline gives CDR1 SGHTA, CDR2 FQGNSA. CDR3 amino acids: CASYFTGSYNEQFF. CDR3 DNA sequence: TGTGCCAGCTATTTCACTGGCTCCTACAATGAGCAGTTCTTC. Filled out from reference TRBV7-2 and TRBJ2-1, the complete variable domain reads GAGVSQSPSNKVTEKGKDVELRCDPISGHTALYWYRQSLGQGLEFLIYFQGNSAPDKSGLPSDRFSAERTGGSVSTLTIQRTQQEDSAVYLCASYFTGSYNEQFFGPGTRLTVL.

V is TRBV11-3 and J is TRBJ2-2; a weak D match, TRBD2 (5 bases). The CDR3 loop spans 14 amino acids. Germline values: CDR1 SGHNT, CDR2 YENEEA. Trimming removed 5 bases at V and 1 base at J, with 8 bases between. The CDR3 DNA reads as TGTGCCAGCAGCCAAACTAGGAACACCGGGGAGCTGTTTTTT. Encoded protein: CASSQTRNTGELFF.

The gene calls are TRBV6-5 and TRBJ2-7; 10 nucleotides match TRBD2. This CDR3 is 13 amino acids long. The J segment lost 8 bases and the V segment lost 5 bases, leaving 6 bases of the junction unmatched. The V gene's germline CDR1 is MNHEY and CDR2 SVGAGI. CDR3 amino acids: CASSLAGDSKQYF. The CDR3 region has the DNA TGTGCCAGCAGTCTAGCGGGGGACTCGAAGCAGTACTTC.

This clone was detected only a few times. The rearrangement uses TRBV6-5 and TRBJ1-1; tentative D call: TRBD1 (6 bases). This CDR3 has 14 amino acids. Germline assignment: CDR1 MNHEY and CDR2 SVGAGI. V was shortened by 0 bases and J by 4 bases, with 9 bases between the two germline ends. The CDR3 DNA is TGTGCCAGCAGTTACTCGGGGGCAGGCACTGAAGCTTTCTTT. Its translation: CASSYSGAGTEAFF.

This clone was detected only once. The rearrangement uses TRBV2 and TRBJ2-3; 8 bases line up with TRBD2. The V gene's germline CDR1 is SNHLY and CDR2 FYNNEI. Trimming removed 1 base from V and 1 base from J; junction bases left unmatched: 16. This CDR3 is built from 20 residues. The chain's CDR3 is CASSEGLVGGGQLGTDTQYF. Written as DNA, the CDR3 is TGTGCCAGCAGTGAAGGGTTGGTCGGCGGGGGGCAATTGGGCACAGATACGCAGTATTTT. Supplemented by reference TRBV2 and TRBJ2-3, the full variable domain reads EPEVTQTPSHQVTQMGQEVILRCVPISNHLYFYWYRQILGQKVEFLVSFYNNEISEKSEIFDDQFSVERPDGSNFTLKIRSTKLEDSAMYFCASSEGLVGGGQLGTDTQYFGPGTRLTVL.

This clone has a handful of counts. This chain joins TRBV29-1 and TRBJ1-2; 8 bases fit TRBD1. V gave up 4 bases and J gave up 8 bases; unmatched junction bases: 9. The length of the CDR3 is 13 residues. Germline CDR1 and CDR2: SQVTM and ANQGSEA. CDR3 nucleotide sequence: TGCAGCGTTGGGGCCGACAGGGGCCGAGGCTACACCTTC. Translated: CSVGADRGRGYTF. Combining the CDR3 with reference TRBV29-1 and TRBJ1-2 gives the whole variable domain SAVISQKPSRDICQRGTSLTIQCQVDSQVTMMFWYRQQPGQSLTLIATANQGSEATYESGFVIDKFPISRPNLTFSTLTVSNMSPEDSSIYLCSVGADRGRGYTFGSGTRLTVV.

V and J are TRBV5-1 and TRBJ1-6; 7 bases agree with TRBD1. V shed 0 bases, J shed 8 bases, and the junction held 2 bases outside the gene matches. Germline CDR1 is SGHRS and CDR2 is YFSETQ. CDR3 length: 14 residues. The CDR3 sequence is CASSLEGQDSPLHF. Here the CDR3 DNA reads TGCGCCAGCAGCTTGGAAGGACAGGATTCACCCCTCCACTTT.

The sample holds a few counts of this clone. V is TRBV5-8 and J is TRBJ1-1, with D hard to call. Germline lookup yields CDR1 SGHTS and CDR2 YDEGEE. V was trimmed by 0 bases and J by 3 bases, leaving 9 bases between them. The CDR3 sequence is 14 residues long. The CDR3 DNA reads TGTGCCAGCAGCTTGGTTTACAAGGACACTGAAGCTTTCTTT. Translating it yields CASSLVYKDTEAFF.

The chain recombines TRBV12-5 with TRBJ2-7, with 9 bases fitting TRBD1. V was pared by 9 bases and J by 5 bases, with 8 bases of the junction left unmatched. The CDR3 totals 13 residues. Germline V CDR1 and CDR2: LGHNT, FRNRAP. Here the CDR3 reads CASGTGYSHEQYF. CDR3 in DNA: TGTGCTAGCGGGACAGGGTATTCCCACGAGCAGTACTTC.

CDR3 sequence reads: CASSVAGEWETQYF. Here the CDR3 DNA reads TGTGCCAGCAGCGTAGCGGGGGAGTGGGAGACCCAGTACTTC. V and J are TRBV9 and TRBJ2-5; possible D gene TRBD2, 6 bases. This CDR3 region has 14 residues. In germline, CDR1 is SGDLS, CDR2 YYNGEE. V gave up 0 bases and J gave up 5 bases, with 11 bases separating them. Using reference TRBV9 and TRBJ2-5 for the parts outside the CDR3, the full variable domain is DSGVTQTPKHLITATGQRVTLRCSPRSGDLSVYWYQQSLDQGLQFLIQYYNGEERAKGNILERFSAQQFPDLHSELNLSSLELGDSALYFCASSVAGEWETQYFGPGTRLLVL.

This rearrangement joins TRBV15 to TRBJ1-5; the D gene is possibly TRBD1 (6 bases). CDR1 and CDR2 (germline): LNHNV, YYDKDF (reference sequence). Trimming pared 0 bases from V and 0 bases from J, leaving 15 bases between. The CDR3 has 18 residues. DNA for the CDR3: TGTGCCACCAGCAGAGATCCAAGGACAGCCTATAGCAATCAGCCCCAGCATTTT. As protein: CATSRDPRTAYSNQPQHF.

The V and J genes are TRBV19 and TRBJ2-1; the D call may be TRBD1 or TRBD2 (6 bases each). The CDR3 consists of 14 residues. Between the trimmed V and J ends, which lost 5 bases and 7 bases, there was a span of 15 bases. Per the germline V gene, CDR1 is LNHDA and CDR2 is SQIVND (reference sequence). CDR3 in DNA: TGTGCCAGTAGTGTACAGGGAGGCTGGAATGAGCAGTTCTTC. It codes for CASSVQGGWNEQFF.

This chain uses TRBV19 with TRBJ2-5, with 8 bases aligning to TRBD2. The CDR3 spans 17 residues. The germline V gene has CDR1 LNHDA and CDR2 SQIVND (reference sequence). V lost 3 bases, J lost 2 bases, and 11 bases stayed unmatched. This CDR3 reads CASSILWAAGEQETQYF. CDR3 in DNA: TGTGCCAGTAGTATTCTCTGGGCAGCGGGGGAGCAAGAGACCCAGTACTTC.

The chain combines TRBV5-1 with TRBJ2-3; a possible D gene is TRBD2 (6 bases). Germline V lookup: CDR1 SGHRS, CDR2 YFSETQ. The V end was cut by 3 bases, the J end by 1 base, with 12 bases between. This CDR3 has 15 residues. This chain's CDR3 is CASSSRGGGTDTQYF. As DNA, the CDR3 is TGCGCCAGCAGCTCCCGTGGCGGGGGCACAGATACGCAGTATTTT.

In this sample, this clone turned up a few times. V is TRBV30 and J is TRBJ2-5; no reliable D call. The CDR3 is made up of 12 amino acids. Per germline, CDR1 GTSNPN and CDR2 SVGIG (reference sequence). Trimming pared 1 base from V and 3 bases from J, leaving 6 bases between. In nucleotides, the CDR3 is TGTGCCTGGAGTGCGATAAAAGAGACCCAGTACTTC. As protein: CAWSAIKETQYF.

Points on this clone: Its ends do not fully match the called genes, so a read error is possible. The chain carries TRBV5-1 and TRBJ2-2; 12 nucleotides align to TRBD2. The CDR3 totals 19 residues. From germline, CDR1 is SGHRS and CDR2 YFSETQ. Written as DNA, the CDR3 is TGCGCCGGCAGCGGACCGAATCGGCTAGCGGGGGGGCAAAGCGGGGAGCTGTTTTTT. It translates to CAGSGPNRLAGGQSGELFF.

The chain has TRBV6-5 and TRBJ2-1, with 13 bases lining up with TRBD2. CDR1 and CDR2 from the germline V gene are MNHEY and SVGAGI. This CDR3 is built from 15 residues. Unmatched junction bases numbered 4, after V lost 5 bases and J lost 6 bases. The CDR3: CASSGTSGVSNEQFF. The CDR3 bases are TGTGCCAGCAGTGGGACTAGCGGGGTGAGCAATGAGCAGTTCTTC.

CDR3 sequence (DNA): TGTGCCAGCAGCTTCGGTCCACTAGCTCAAGAGACCCAGTACTTC. Its protein product is CASSFGPLAQETQYF. The chain has TRBV7-9 and TRBJ2-5, with TRBD2 as a possible D gene (6 bases). V lost 3 bases and J 2 bases, leaving 13 bases between the germline ends. This CDR3 comprises 15 residues. Germline loops: CDR1 SEHNR, CDR2 FQNEAQ (reference sequence). The variable domain in full, completed from reference TRBV7-9 and TRBJ2-5, reads DTGVSQNPRHKITKRGQNVTFRCDPISEHNRLYWYRQTLGQGPEFLTYFQNEAQLEKSRLLSDRFSAERPKGSFSTLEIQRTEQGDSAMYLCASSFGPLAQETQYFGPGTRLLVL.